These 16 T cell receptor beta chains share one sample of origin, sequenced in a study of CD8+ T cells in alopecia areata. As to treatment: oral pan-JAK inhibitor, 5-10 mg twice daily. Following RNA extraction, reverse transcription yielded cDNA that acted as the sequencing template. The protocol was immunoSEQ multiplex PCR, while the TCRdb copy is restricted to in-frame clones and leaves out a portion. The data show around 270,000 clones, roughly 60% seen once. Sequencing used CD4+ T cells sorted from blood, obtained at week 24, from a patient treated with tofacitinib. Every receptor here comes from a human donor with alopecia areata.

This clone has only a few counts. The chain uses TRBV7-2 and TRBJ2-1, with D possibly matching TRBD1 (6 bases). The CDR3 consists of 13 residues. Germline V gives CDR1 SGHTA, CDR2 FQGNSA. Trimming pared 7 bases from V and 3 bases from J, leaving 10 bases between. This CDR3 is CASTLGGYNEQFF. DNA for the CDR3: TGTGCCAGCACCCTAGGGGGCTACAATGAGCAGTTCTTC.

The chain has TRBV7-6 and TRBJ1-6; D gene uncertain. Germline loops: CDR1 SGHVS, CDR2 FNYEAQ. The ends were cut back, 5 bases at V and 7 bases at J, with 12 bases in the middle. The CDR3 covers 14 residues. CDR3 in amino acids: CASSLTANNSPLHF. The CDR3 nucleotides read TGTGCCAGCAGCCTTACAGCGAACAATTCACCCCTCCACTTT. The complete variable domain, with remaining parts taken from reference TRBV7-6 and TRBJ1-6, reads GAGVSQSPRYKVTKRGQDVALRCDPISGHVSLYWYRQALGQGPEFLTYFNYEAQQDKSGLPNDRFSAERPEGSISTLTIQRTEQRDSAMYRCASSLTANNSPLHFGNGTRLTVT.

The chain combines TRBV25-1 with TRBJ2-7; tentatively, D is TRBD2 (6 bases). CDR1 and CDR2 from the germline V gene are MGHDK and SYGVNS. Trimming took off 2 bases at V and 5 bases at J, with 10 bases between the two ends. The CDR3 loop spans 13 amino acids. The CDR3 here is CASSEGGSNEQYF. The CDR3 DNA sequence: TGTGCCAGCAGTGAAGGGGGGTCCAACGAGCAGTACTTC.

This clone was seen more than once but under ten times. The V gene is TRBV10-3, the J gene TRBJ2-4; unclear D gene. CDR1 is ENHRY and CDR2 is SYGVKD in the germline V gene. This CDR3 spans 13 amino acids. The CDR3 spells CATLAPFKNIQYF. CDR3 in DNA: TGTGCGACCTTGGCCCCCTTCAAAAACATTCAGTACTTC.

The chain employs TRBV30 and TRBJ1-1, with unresolved D. V was cut by 8 bases and J by 0 bases, with 13 bases left in between. Germline V gene data show CDR1 as GTSNPN and CDR2 as SVGIG (reference sequence). The CDR3 consists of 13 residues. CDR3 nucleotide sequence: TGTGCCCGGAAACGAGGGTTGAACACTGAAGCTTTCTTT. This translates into CARKRGLNTEAFF.

This clone was seen more than once but under ten times. The gene calls are TRBV19 and TRBJ2-1, with D perhaps given as TRBD1 or TRBD2 (5 bases each). CDR3 length equals 17 residues. The V gene lost 1 base and the J gene lost 0 bases, with 13 bases spanning the gap. CDR1 and CDR2 from the germline V gene are LNHDA and SQIVND (reference sequence). The CDR3 here is CASSIASGTSSYNEQFF. Written as DNA, the CDR3 is TGTGCCAGTAGTATAGCCTCCGGGACGAGCTCCTACAATGAGCAGTTCTTC.

This clone has more than one count but fewer than ten. V gene TRBV11-3 combines with J gene TRBJ2-2; D not resolved. Trimming shortened V by 1 base and J by 5 bases, and 2 bases separated the two germline ends. The length of the CDR3 is 12 residues. CDR1 is SGHNT and CDR2 is YENEEA in the germline V gene. The CDR3 sequence is CASSLGTGELFF. DNA for the CDR3: TGTGCCAGCAGCTTAGGGACCGGGGAGCTGTTTTTT.

This clone was seen more than once but under ten times. One end of the junction is discordant with germline, which a read error may explain. The V gene is TRBV4-1, the J gene TRBJ2-3; D gene unclear. The CDR3 consists of 12 residues. Germline values: CDR1 MGHRA, CDR2 YSYEKL. CDR3: CASSQDGVGRHF. The CDR3 region has the DNA TGCGCCAGCAGCCAAGATGGAGTTGGACGTCATTTT.

This chain uses TRBV28 with TRBJ1-2; 8 bases line up with TRBD1. Losses at the gene ends were 6 bases for V and 5 bases for J; bases not matched to a gene: 5. CDR3 length equals 13 residues. CDR1 is MDHEN, CDR2 SYDVKM, per germline. CDR3 loop: CASRAGTGYGYTF. In DNA form, the CDR3 reads TGTGCCAGCAGAGCCGGGACAGGTTATGGCTACACCTTC.

V and J are TRBV9 and TRBJ2-2, with a weak D call TRBD1 (5 bases). V dropped 3 bases and J dropped 6 bases, with 12 bases sitting between them. Germline loops: CDR1 SGDLS, CDR2 YYNGEE. The CDR3 runs 14 residues. CDR3 DNA sequence: TGTGCCAGCAGCGCGCAGGGCTACGCCGGGGAGCTGTTTTTT. Translated, it gives CASSAQGYAGELFF.

The rearrangement joins TRBV9 to TRBJ2-3; D might be TRBD2 (5 bases). The CDR3 covers 15 residues. With 3 bases removed from V and 1 base from J, the gap between germline ends came to 12 bases. Looked up from germline, CDR1 is SGDLS and CDR2 is YYNGEE. CDR3: CASSGLGAGTDTQYF. Written as DNA, the CDR3 is TGTGCCAGCAGCGGCCTCGGAGCGGGCACAGATACGCAGTATTTT.

This clone was seen a few times. V gene TRBV6-1 combines with J gene TRBJ2-5; D may be TRBD2 (6 bases). The CDR3 contains 15 residues. V was shortened by 6 bases and J by 1 base, with 15 bases between the two germline ends. Germline V CDR1 and CDR2: MNHNS, SASEGT. The CDR3: CASRLTRQSQETQYF. The DNA for the CDR3 is TGTGCCAGCAGACTGACTAGACAGAGCCAAGAGACCCAGTACTTC.

The chain employs TRBV5-5 and TRBJ2-7; TRBD1 agrees at 9 bases. Per the germline V gene, CDR1 is SGHKS and CDR2 is YYEKEE (reference sequence). This CDR3 is built from 12 residues. J was trimmed by 5 bases and V by 3 bases; bases with no gene match: 0. The DNA of the CDR3 is TGTGCCAGCAGCTGGACAGGGGACGAGCAGTACTTC. The encoded protein is CASSWTGDEQYF.

The chain carries TRBV5-6 and TRBJ2-1; 8 bases are a match to TRBD2. The CDR3 extends over 16 amino acids. CDR1 is SGHDT, CDR2 YYEEEE, per germline. Unmatched junction bases numbered 4, after V lost 0 bases and J lost 2 bases. CDR3 nucleotide sequence: TGTGCCAGCAGCTTGGGAAGCGGGGGTCCCTACAATGAGCAGTTCTTC. Its protein is CASSLGSGGPYNEQFF.

This chain connects TRBV5-6 to TRBJ2-3, with 7 positions matching TRBD1. There are 15 residues in the CDR3. Germline V gene data show CDR1 as SGHDT and CDR2 as YYEEEE. Trimming took 4 bases from V and 1 from J; bases not matched to a gene: 6. CDR3 region: CASSLRTGGTDTQYF. The CDR3 bases are TGTGCCAGCAGCCTCCGGACAGGAGGCACAGATACGCAGTATTTT. The full variable domain, completed using reference TRBV5-6 and TRBJ2-3, is DAGVTQSPTHLIKTRGQQVTLRCSPKSGHDTVSWYQQALGQGPQFIFQYYEEEERQRGNFPDRFSGHQFPNYSSELNVNALLLGDSALYLCASSLRTGGTDTQYFGPGTRLTVL.

This clone has a handful of counts. The V gene is TRBV7-2, the J gene TRBJ2-7, with unresolved D. The germline CDR1 and CDR2 sequences are SGHTA and FQGNSA. This CDR3 is 14 amino acids long. The V and J ends lost 5 bases and 4 bases respectively, with 15 bases between them. This chain's CDR3 is CASSPFLNGYEQYF. DNA for the CDR3: TGTGCCAGCAGCCCGTTTTTGAACGGGTACGAGCAGTACTTC.